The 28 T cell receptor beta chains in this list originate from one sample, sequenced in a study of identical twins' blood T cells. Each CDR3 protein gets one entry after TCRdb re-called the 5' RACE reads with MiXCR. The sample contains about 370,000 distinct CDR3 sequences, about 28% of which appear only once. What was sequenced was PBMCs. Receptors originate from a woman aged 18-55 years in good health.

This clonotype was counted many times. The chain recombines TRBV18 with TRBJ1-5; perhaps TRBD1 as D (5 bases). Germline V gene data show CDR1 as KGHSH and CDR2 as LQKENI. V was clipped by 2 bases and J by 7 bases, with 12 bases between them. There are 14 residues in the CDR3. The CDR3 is CASSPRDVYQPQHF. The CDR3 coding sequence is TGTGCCAGCTCACCAAGGGACGTTTACCAGCCCCAGCATTTT. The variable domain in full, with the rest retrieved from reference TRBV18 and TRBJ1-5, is NAGVMQNPRHLVRRRGQEARLRCSPMKGHSHVYWYRQLPEEGLKFMVYLQKENIIDESGMPKERFSAEFPKEGPSILRIQQVVRGDSAAYFCASSPRDVYQPQHFGDGTRLSIL.

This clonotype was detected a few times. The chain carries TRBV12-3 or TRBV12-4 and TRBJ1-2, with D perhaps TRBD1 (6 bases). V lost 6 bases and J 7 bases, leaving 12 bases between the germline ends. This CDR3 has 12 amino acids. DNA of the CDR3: TGTGCCAGCAGCCGGAGGGGGGGTGGCTACACCTTC. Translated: CASSRRGGGYTF.

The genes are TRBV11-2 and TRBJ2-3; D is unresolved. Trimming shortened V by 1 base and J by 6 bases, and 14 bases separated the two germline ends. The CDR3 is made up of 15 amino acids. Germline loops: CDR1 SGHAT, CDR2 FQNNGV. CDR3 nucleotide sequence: TGTGCCAGCAGCTTAGTGTCTGGAAATGGGGATACGCAGTATTTT. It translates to CASSLVSGNGDTQYF.

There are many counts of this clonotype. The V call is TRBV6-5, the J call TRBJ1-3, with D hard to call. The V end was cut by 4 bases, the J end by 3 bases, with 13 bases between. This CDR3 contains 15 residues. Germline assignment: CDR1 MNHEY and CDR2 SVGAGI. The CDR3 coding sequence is TGTGCCAGCAGTTCCTCGCTCCGAAATGGAAACACCATATATTTT. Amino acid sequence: CASSSSLRNGNTIYF.

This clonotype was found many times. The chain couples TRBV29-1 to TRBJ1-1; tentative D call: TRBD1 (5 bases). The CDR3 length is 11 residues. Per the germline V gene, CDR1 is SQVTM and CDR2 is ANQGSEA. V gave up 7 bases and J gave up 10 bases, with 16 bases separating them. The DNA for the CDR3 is TGCAGCGCCCCCTTCGGGGGGGTAGCTTTCTTT. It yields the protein CSAPFGGVAFF.

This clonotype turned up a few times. Here the CDR3 reads CASSGAGAPYTNTEAFF. For the CDR3, the DNA is TGTGCCAGCAGCGGGGCAGGGGCCCCCTATACGAACACTGAAGCTTTCTTT. V usage is TRBV5-5 and J usage is TRBJ1-1, with D maybe TRBD1 (6 bases). The CDR3 contains 17 residues. Trimming removed 4 bases from V and 1 base from J, with 20 bases in between. Germline values: CDR1 SGHKS, CDR2 YYEKEE (reference sequence).

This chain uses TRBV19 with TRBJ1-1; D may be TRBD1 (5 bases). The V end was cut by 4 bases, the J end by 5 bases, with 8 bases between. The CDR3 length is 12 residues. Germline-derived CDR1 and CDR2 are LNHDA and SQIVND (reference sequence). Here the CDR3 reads CASSTRGTEAFF. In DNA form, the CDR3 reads TGTGCCAGTAGTACTAGGGGTACTGAAGCTTTCTTT. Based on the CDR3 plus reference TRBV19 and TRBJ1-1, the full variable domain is DGGITQSPKYLFRKEGQNVTLSCEQNLNHDAMYWYRQDPGQGLRLIYYSQIVNDFQKGDIAEGYSVSREKKESFPLTVTSAQKNPTAFYLCASSTRGTEAFFGQGTRLTVV.

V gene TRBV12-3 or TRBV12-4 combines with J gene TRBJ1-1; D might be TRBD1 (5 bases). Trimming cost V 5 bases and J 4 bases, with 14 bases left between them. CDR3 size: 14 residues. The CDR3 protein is CASSPTGASTEAFF. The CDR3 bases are TGTGCCAGCAGTCCCACAGGTGCGAGCACTGAAGCTTTCTTT.

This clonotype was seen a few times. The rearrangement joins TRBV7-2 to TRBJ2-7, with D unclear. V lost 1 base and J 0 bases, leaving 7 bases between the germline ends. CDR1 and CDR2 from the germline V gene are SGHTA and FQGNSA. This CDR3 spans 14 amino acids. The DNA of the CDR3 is TGTGCCAGCAGCTTAGAAGTCCCCTCCTACGAGCAGTACTTC. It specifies CASSLEVPSYEQYF.

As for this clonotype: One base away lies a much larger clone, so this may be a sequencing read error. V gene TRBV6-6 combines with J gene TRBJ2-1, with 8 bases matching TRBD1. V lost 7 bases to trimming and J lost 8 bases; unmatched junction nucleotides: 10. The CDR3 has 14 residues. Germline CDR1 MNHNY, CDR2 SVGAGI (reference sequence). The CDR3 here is CASTQGQVMYEQFF. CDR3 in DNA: TGTGCCAGCACCCAGGGACAGGTAATGTATGAGCAGTTCTTC.

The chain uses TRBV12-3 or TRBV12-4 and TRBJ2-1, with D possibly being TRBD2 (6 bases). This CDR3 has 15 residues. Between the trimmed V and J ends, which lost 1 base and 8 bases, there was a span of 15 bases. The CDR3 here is CASSLVAVNGDEQFF. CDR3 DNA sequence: TGTGCCAGCAGTTTAGTAGCGGTCAATGGGGATGAGCAGTTCTTC.

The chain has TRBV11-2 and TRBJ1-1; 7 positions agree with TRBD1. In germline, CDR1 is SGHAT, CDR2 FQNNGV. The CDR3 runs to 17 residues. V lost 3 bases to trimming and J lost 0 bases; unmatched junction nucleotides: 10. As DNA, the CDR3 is TGTGCCAGCAGCTTCAGAGGGGGCATGGGGATGAACACTGAAGCTTTCTTT. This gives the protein CASSFRGGMGMNTEAFF. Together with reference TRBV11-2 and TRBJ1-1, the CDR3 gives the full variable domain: EAGVAQSPRYKIIEKRQSVAFWCNPISGHATLYWYQQILGQGPKLLIQFQNNGVVDDSQLPKDRFSAERLKGVDSTLKIQPAKLEDSAVYLCASSFRGGMGMNTEAFFGQGTRLTVV.

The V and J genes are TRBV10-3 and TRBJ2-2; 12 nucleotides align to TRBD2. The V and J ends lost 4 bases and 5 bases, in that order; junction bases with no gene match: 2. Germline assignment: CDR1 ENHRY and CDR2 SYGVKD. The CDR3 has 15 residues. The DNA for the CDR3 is TGTGCCATCAGTGGACTAGCGGGAGTTACCGGGGAGCTGTTTTTT. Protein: CAISGLAGVTGELFF.

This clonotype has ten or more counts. CDR3 in DNA: TGTGCCAGCAGTTACTCGCTGATAGTTACCTACGAGCAGTACTTC. Translating gives CASSYSLIVTYEQYF. V and J are TRBV6-6 and TRBJ2-7, with unresolved D. This CDR3 is 15 amino acids long. Germline values: CDR1 MNHNY, CDR2 SVGAGI (reference sequence). The V end lost 0 bases, the J end lost 2 bases, and 11 bases lay between the germline ends.

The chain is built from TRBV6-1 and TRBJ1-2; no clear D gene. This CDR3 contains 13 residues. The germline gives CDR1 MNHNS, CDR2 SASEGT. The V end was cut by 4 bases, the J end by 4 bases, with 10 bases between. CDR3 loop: CASSVPGFYGYTF. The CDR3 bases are TGTGCCAGCAGTGTCCCAGGCTTCTATGGCTACACCTTC.

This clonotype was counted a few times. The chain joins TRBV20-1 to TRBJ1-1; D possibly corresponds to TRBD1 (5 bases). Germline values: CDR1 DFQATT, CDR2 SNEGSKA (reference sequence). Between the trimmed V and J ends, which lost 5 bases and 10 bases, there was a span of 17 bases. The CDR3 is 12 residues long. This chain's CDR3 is CSAPTVSQGAFF. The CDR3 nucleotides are TGCAGTGCTCCGACAGTCTCCCAAGGAGCTTTCTTT.

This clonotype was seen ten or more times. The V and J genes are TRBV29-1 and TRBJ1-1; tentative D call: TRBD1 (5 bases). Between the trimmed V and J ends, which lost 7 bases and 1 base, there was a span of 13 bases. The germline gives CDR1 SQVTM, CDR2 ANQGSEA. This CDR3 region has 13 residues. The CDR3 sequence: CSAQEGTNTEAFF. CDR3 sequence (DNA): TGCAGCGCCCAAGAGGGGACGAACACTGAAGCTTTCTTT. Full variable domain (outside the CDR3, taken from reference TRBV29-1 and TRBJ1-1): SAVISQKPSRDICQRGTSLTIQCQVDSQVTMMFWYRQQPGQSLTLIATANQGSEATYESGFVIDKFPISRPNLTFSTLTVSNMSPEDSSIYLCSAQEGTNTEAFFGQGTRLTVV.

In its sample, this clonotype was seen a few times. This chain's CDR3 is CSVGPVGENTGELFF. In DNA, the CDR3 is TGCAGCGTTGGCCCTGTCGGGGAGAACACCGGGGAGCTGTTTTTT. This chain links TRBV29-1 with TRBJ2-2, with D maybe TRBD2 (5 bases). The V end was cut by 4 bases, the J end by 1 base, with 13 bases between. The CDR3 runs to 15 residues. The germline gives CDR1 SQVTM, CDR2 ANQGSEA.

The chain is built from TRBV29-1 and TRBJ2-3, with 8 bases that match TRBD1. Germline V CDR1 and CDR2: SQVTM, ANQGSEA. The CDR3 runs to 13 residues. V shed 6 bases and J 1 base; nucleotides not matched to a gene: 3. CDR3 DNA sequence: TGCAGCGTCGACAGGGGACGCACAGATACGCAGTATTTT. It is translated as CSVDRGRTDTQYF.

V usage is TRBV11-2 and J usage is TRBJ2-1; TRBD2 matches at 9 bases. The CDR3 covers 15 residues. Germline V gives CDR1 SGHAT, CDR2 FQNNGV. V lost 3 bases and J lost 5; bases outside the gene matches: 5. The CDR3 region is CASSFVAGAHNEQFF. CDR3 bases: TGTGCCAGCAGCTTTGTAGCGGGGGCCCACAATGAGCAGTTCTTC.

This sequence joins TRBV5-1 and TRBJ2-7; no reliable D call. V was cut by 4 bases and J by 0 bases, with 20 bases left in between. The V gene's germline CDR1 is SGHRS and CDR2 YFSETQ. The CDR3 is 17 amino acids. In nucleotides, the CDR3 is TGCGCCAGCAGCCTTTACTACTTTTTACCCCGCTCCTACGAGCAGTACTTC. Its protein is CASSLYYFLPRSYEQYF.

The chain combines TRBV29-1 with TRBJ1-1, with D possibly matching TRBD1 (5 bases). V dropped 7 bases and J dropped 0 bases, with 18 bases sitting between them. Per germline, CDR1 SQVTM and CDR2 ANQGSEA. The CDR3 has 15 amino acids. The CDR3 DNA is TGCAGCGAACTGTCCCTTGCAGGGCTGAACACTGAAGCTTTCTTT. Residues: CSELSLAGLNTEAFF.

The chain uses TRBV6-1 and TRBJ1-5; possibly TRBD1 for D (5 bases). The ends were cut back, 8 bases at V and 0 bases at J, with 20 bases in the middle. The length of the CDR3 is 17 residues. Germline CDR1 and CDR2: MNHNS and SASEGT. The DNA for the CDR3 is TGTGCCAGCTGCGAAGGACATCCCTCCTATAGCAATCAGCCCCAGCATTTT. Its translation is CASCEGHPSYSNQPQHF.

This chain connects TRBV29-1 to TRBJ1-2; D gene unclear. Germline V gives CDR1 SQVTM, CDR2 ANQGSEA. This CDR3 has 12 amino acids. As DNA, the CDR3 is TGCACTTCATCTCGGGCTCAGGAGGGCTACACCTTC. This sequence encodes CTSSRAQEGYTF.

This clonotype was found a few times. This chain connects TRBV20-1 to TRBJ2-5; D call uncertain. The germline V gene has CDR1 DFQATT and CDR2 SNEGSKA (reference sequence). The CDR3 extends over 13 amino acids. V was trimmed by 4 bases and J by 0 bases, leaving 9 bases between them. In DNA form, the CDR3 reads TGCAGTGCTATCGGGTCCCACCAAGAGACCCAGTACTTC. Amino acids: CSAIGSHQETQYF.

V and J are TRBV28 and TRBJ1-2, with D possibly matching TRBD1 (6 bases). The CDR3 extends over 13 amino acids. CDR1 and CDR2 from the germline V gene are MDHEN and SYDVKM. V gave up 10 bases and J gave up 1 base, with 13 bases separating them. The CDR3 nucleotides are TGTGCCACCAAAAAGGGGGGTAACTATGGCTACACCTTC. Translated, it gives CATKKGGNYGYTF.

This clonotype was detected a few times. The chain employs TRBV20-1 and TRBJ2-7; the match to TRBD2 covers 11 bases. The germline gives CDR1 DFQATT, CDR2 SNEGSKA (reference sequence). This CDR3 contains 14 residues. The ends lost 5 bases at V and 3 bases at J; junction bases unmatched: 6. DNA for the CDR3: TGCAGTGCTCCTCTTGGGACTAGCGGCTACGAGCAGTACTTC. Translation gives CSAPLGTSGYEQYF.

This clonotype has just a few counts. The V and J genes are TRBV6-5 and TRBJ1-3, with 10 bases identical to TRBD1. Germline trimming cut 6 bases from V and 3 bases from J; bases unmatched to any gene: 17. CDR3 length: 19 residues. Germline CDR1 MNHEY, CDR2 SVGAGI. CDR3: CASSHPGTGDPAVGNTIYF. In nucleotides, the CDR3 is TGTGCCAGCAGCCATCCCGGGACAGGGGACCCCGCGGTTGGAAACACCATATATTTT.